This T cell receptor (beta chain) originates from a study of OX40 agonist ivuxolimab in advanced cancers. Study results and limitations: CD8+ T cells showed, on average, more clonal expansion than CD4+ cells.

In the case of this clone: Antigen: not known.

People who had autoimmune disease history or systemic immunosuppression were excluded. Germline loops: CDR1 SQVTM, CDR2 ANQGSEA. CDR3 length: 13 residues. The junction had 5 bases not matched to a gene; V was cut back by 6 bases and J by 0 bases. TCRdb's table, derived via immunoSEQ multiplex PCR, lists solely in-frame clones and lacks some. The data contain tens of thousands of clones, about 87% of them singletons. This specimen consisted of CD4+ or CD8+ T cells sorted from blood, obtained in a trial of the OX40 agonist ivuxolimab. The rearrangement links TRBV29-1 to TRBJ2-7; 7 bases are shared with TRBD1. The sequence was obtained from an adult with an advanced solid tumor such as melanoma, head and neck, liver or kidney cancer. CDR3 amino acids: CSVSRTGSYEQYF. The CDR3 DNA follows: TGCAGCGTGTCCCGGACAGGCTCCTACGAGCAGTACTTC.